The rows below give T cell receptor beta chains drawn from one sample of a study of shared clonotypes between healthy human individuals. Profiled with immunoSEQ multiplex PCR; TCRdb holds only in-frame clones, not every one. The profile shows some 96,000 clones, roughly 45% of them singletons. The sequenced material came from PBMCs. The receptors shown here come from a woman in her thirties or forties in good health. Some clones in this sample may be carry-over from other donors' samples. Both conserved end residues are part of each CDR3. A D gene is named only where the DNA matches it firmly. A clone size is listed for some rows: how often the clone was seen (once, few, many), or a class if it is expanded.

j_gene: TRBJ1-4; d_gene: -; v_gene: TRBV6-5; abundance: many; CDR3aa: CANSQLFVTNEKLFF
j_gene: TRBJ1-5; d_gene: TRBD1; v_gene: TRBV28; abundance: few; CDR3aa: CATERQGVGQPQHF
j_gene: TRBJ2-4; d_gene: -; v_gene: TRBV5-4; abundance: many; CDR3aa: CASALLGESKNIQYF
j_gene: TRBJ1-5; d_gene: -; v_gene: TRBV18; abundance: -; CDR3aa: CASSPGQLINQPQHF
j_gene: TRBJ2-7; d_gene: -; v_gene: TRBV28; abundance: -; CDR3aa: CASRPQGYEQYF
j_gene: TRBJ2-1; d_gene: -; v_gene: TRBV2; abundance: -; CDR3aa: CASERGSYNEQFF
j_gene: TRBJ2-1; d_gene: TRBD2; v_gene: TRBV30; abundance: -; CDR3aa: CAWAPGLADNEQFF
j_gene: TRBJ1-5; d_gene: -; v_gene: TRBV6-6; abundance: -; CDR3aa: CASSPDASNQPQHF
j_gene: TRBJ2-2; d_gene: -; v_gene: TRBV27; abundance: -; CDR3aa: CASSERASSGTPELFF
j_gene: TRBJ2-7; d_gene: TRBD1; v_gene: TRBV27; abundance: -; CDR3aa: CASSEDREYEQYF
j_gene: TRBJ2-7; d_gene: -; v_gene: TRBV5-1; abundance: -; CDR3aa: CASSSYEQYF
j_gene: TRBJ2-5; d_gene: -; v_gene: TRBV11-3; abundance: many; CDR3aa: CASSFGVGETQYF
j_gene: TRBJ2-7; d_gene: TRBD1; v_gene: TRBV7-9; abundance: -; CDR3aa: CASSSDRFFYEQYF
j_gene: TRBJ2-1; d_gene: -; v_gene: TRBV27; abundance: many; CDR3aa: CASSSNRVAYNEQFF
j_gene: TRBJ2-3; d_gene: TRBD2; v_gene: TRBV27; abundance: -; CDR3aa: CASSLGGLATDTQYF
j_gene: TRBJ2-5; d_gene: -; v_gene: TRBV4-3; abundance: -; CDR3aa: CASSQERGAQETQYF
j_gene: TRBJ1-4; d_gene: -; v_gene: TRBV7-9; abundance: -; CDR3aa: CASSLADREKLFF
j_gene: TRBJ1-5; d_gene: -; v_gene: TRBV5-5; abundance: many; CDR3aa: CASSLVVSENQPQHF
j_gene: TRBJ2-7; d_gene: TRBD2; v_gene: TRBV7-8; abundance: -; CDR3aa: CASSLGGRSYEQYF
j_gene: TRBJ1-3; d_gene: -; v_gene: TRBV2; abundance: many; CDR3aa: CASSVQGNTIYF
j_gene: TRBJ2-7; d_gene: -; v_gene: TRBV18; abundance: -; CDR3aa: CASSPLMGDSYEQYF
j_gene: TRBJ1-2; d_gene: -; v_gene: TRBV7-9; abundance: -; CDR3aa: CASSLDTGYGYTF
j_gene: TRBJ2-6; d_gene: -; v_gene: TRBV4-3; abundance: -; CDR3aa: CASSQDSGANVLTF
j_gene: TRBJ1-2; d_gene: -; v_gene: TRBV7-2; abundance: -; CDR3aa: CASSLVVGQSGYTF
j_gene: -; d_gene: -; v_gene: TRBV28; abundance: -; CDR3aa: CASKGLVYEQYF